This is a list of T cell receptor beta chains from one sample in a study of blood T cell repertoires in COVID-19. TCRdb keeps only in-frame clones here, not all; method: immunoSEQ multiplex PCR. The sample has around 46,000 clones, 80% to 90% seen once. Sequences were obtained from peripheral blood. The receptors were sampled from a woman over 75 with COVID-19, enrolled during active disease. Both conserved end residues are part of each CDR3. A D gene is named only where the DNA matches it firmly. Rows may omit the clone size; those that give it use once, few, many or a size class.

clone_size: .; v_call: TRBV11-2; d_call: TRBD1; j_call: TRBJ2-3; cdr3_nt: TGTGCCAGCAGCGCAGACAGGGCAAATACGCAGTATTTT; cdr3_aa: CASSADRANTQYF
clone_size: .; v_call: TRBV19; d_call: TRBD2; j_call: TRBJ2-2; cdr3_nt: TGTGCCAGTAGTGCTCCGGGACTAGCGTTAGGCACCGGGGAGCTGTTTTTT; cdr3_aa: CASSAPGLALGTGELFF
clone_size: .; v_call: TRBV5-1; d_call: TRBD2; j_call: TRBJ2-7; cdr3_nt: TGCGCCAGCAGCCTTCAAGGGCGGGAGTTTGACGAGCAGTACTTC; cdr3_aa: CASSLQGREFDEQYF
clone_size: .; v_call: TRBV19; d_call: TRBD1; j_call: TRBJ1-2; cdr3_nt: TGTGCCAGTACCCTGGCAGCGAGGACAGGGACTGGCTACACCTTC; cdr3_aa: CASTLAARTGTGYTF
clone_size: .; v_call: TRBV7-9; d_call: .; j_call: TRBJ1-3; cdr3_nt: TGTGCCAGCAGCCCCCCAGGGGTTGGGGTCGGCACCATATATTTT; cdr3_aa: CASSPPGVGVGTIYF
clone_size: .; v_call: TRBV11-1; d_call: .; j_call: TRBJ1-6; cdr3_nt: TGTGCCAGCAGACCGACAACCACCTATAATTCACCCCTCCACTTT; cdr3_aa: CASRPTTTYNSPLHF
clone_size: .; v_call: TRBV6-2/TRBV6-3; d_call: .; j_call: TRBJ2-7; cdr3_nt: TGTGCCAGCAGTTACGTTGCGGGCTCCTCCTACGAGCAGTACTTC; cdr3_aa: CASSYVAGSSYEQYF
clone_size: .; v_call: TRBV12-5; d_call: .; j_call: TRBJ2-5; cdr3_nt: TGTGCTAGTCAAGAACAGAACCAAGAGACCCAGTACTTC; cdr3_aa: CASQEQNQETQYF
clone_size: .; v_call: TRBV19; d_call: TRBD2; j_call: TRBJ2-2; cdr3_nt: TGTGCCAGTACAGGAAGCGGGGTGATGGGCGGGGAGCTGTTTTTT; cdr3_aa: CASTGSGVMGGELFF
clone_size: .; v_call: TRBV6-5; d_call: TRBD1; j_call: TRBJ1-4; cdr3_nt: TGTGCCAGCAGTCGCCGGGACAGGGATGATGAAAAACTGTTTTTT; cdr3_aa: CASSRRDRDDEKLFF
clone_size: .; v_call: TRBV5-4; d_call: .; j_call: TRBJ1-2; cdr3_nt: TGTGCCAGCAGTCTTGGGACCGGGAGCCGCCGTAACTATGGCTACACCTTC; cdr3_aa: CASSLGTGSRRNYGYTF
clone_size: .; v_call: TRBV7-9; d_call: .; j_call: TRBJ1-2; cdr3_nt: TGTGCCAGCAGCTTAGAGACAGCCCTAGGTGGCTACACCTTC; cdr3_aa: CASSLETALGGYTF
clone_size: .; v_call: TRBV4-3; d_call: TRBD2; j_call: TRBJ2-1; cdr3_nt: TGCGCCAGCAGCCAGCAAGCGGGAGGCTCCTACAATGAGCAGTTCTTC; cdr3_aa: CASSQQAGGSYNEQFF
clone_size: once; v_call: TRBV11-3; d_call: .; j_call: TRBJ2-1; cdr3_nt: TGTGCCAGCAGCTTAGATCGCGGTAGGGAGCAGTTCTTC; cdr3_aa: CASSLDRGREQFF